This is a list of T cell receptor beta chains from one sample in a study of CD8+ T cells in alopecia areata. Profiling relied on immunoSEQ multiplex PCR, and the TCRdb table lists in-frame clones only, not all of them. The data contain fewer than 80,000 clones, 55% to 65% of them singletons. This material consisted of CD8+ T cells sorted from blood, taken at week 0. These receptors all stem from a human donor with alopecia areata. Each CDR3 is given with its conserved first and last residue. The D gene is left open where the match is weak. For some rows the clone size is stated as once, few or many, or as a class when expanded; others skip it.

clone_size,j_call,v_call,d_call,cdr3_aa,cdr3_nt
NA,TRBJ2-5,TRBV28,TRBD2,CASSGGLAGQETQYF,TGTGCCAGCAGCGGTGGACTAGCGGGACAAGAGACCCAGTACTTC
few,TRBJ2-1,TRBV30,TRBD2,CASRPGDGLAGAYNEQFF,TGTGCCTCCAGGCCGGGCGACGGACTAGCGGGGGCATACAATGAGCAGTTCTTC
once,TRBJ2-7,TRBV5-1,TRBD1,CASSSFRDRGESSYEQYF,TGCGCCAGCAGCTCCTTCCGGGACAGGGGCGAAAGCTCCTACGAGCAGTACTTC
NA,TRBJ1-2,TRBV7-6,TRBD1,CASSSQTGGDGYTF,TGTGCCAGCAGCTCGCAGACAGGGGGAGATGGCTACACCTTC
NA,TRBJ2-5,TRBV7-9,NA,CASSLAREQQYF,TGTGCCAGCAGCTTAGCCAGGGAACAACAGTACTTC
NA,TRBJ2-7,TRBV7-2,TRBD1,CASRSTGAEQYF,TGTGCCAGCAGATCCACAGGGGCCGAGCAGTACTTC
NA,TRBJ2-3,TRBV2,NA,CAMHRGVNTQYF,TGTGCCATGCATAGGGGGGTGAATACGCAGTATTTT
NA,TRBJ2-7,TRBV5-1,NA,CASSPLDGYEQYF,TGCGCCAGCAGCCCATTGGACGGTTACGAGCAGTACTTC
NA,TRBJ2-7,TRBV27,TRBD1,CASGRVGQGAGEQYF,TGTGCCAGCGGGAGAGTTGGACAGGGGGCGGGGGAGCAGTACTTC
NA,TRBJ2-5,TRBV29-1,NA,CSVDSGAGEETQYF,TGCAGCGTTGATTCTGGGGCTGGGGAAGAGACCCAGTACTTC
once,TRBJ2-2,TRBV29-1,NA,CSVVGVNTGELFF,TGCAGCGTTGTGGGGGTGAACACCGGGGAGCTGTTTTTT
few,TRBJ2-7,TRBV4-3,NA,CASSQGRRGPGEQYF,TGCGCCAGCAGCCAAGGCCGTCGAGGGCCGGGGGAGCAGTACTTC
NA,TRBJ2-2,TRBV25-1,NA,CASSELGAGELFF,TGTGCCAGCAGTGAATTGGGGGCCGGGGAGCTGTTTTTT
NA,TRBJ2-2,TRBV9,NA,CASSVVGGELFF,TGTGCCAGCAGCGTAGTTGGCGGGGAGCTGTTTTTT
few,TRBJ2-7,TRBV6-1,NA,CASSEGPASTYEQYF,TGTGCCAGCAGTGAAGGTCCTGCATCAACCTACGAGCAGTACTTC
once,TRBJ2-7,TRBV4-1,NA,CASSLGHGEAYEQYF,TGCGCCAGCAGCCTGGGACACGGGGAAGCCTACGAGCAGTACTTC
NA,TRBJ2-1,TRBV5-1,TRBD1,CASSSTGYNEQFF,TGCGCCAGCAGCTCGACAGGGTACAATGAGCAGTTCTTC
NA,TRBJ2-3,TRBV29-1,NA,CSVAGSDGTQYF,TGCAGCGTGGCCGGGTCGGACGGTACGCAGTATTTT
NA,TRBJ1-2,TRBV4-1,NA,CASSQDGAGNTF,TGCGCCAGCAGCCAAGATGGGGCTGGCAACACCTTC
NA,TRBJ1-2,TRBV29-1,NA,CSVYHPDRGYGYTF,TGCAGCGTTTATCATCCCGATCGTGGCTATGGCTACACCTTC
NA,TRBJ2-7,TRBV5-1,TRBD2,CASSLAGTSGARPYEQYF,TGCGCCAGCAGCTTGGCCGGGACTAGCGGGGCGAGACCCTACGAGCAGTACTTC
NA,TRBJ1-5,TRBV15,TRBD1,CATSYGQGTSQPQHF,TGTGCCACCAGCTACGGACAGGGCACGAGTCAGCCCCAGCATTTT
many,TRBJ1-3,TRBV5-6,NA,CASSPWAGNTIYF,TGTGCCAGCAGCCCATGGGCCGGAAACACCATATATTTT
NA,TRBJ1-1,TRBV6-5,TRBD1,CASSEDRSYTEAFF,TGTGCCAGCAGTGAGGACAGGTCCTACACTGAAGCTTTCTTT
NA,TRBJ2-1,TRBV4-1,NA,CASSQSIGMYNEQFF,TGCGCCAGCAGCCAGTCGATCGGAATGTACAATGAGCAGTTCTTC
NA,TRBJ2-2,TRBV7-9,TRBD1,CASSSTGQGLVGELFF,TGTGCCAGCAGCTCGACGGGACAGGGGTTAGTCGGGGAGCTGTTTTTT